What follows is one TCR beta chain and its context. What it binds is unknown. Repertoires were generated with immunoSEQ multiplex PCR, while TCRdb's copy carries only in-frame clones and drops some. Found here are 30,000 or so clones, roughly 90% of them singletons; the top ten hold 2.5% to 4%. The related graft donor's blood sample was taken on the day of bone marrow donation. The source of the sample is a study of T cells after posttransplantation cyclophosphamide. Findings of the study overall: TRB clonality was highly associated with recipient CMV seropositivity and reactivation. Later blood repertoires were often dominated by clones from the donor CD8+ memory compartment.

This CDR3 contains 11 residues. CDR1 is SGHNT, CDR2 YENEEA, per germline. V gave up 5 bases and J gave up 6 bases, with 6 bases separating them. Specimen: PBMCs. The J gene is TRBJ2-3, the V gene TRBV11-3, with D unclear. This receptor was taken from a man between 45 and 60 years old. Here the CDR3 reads CASSPGDTQYF. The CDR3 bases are TGTGCCAGCAGCCCCGGGGATACGCAGTATTTT.